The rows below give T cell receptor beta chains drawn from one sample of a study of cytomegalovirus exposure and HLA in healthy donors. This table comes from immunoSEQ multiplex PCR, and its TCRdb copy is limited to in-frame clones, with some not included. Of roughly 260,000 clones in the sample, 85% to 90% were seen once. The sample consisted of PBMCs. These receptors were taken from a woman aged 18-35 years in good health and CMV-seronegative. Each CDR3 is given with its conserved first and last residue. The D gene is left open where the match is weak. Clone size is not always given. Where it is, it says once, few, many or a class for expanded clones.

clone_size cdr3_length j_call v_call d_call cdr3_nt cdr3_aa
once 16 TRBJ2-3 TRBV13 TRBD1 TGTGCCAGCAGCTTAGGAGGGGGCAAGAGCACAGATACGCAGTATTTT CASSLGGGKSTDTQYF
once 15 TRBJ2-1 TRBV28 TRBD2 TGTGCCAGCCGTCTGAGGGCGGGGGGGCTTAATGAGCAGTTCTTC CASRLRAGGLNEQFF
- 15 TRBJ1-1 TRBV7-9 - TGTGCCAGCAGCTTAGCGGGAGTCGTGAACACTGAAGCTTTCTTT CASSLAGVVNTEAFF
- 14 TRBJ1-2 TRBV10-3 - TGTGCCATCAGTGAGGTCAGGGGACGGAGTGGCTACACCTTC CAISEVRGRSGYTF
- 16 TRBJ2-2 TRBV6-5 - TGTGCCAGCAGTTACTCGAACCAGGGCTACGCCGGGGAGCTGTTTTTT CASSYSNQGYAGELFF
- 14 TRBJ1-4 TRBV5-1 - TGCGCCAGCAGCTTGGCCACAACTAATGAAAAACTGTTTTTT CASSLATTNEKLFF
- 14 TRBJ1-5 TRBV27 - TGTGCCAGCAGTGGGACCGGGGGTAATCAGCCCCAGCATTTT CASSGTGGNQPQHF
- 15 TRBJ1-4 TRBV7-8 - TGTGCCAGCAGCTTAGACGCGGGGACGGGGGAAAAACTGTTTTTT CASSLDAGTGEKLFF
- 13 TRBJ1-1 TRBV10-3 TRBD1 TGTGCCATCAGTGGAGAAGGGGGCCCTGAAGCTTTCTTT CAISGEGGPEAFF
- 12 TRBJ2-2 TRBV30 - TGTGCCTCAACATACGGGGCCGGGGAGCTGTTTTTT CASTYGAGELFF
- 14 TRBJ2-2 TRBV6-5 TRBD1 TGTGCCAGCAGTTACGGACAGGATAGCGGGGAGCTGTTTTTT CASSYGQDSGELFF
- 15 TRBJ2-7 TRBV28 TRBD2 TGTGCCAGCAGCATCTCTAGCGGGGGGGCCTACGAGCAGTACTTC CASSISSGGAYEQYF
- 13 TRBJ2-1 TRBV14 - TGTGCCAGCAGCCACGGACACCCCAATGAGCAGTTCTTC CASSHGHPNEQFF
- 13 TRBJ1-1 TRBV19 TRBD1 TGTGCCAGTAGTATACAGGGGGGCACTGAAGCTTTCTTT CASSIQGGTEAFF
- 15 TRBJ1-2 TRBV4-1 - TGCGCCAGCAGCCAATCGACAGGAATTAACTATGGCTACACCTTC CASSQSTGINYGYTF
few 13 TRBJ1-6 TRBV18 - TGTGCCAGCTCACCATCAGGGGATTCACCCCTCCACTTT CASSPSGDSPLHF
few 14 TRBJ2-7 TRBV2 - TGTGCCAGCAGTAAGAGACAAAGCTCCTACGAGCAGTACTTC CASSKRQSSYEQYF
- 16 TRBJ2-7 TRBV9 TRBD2 TGTGCCAGCAGCCCTCATGGCGGGGGGGCTTCCTACGAGCAGTACTTC CASSPHGGGASYEQYF
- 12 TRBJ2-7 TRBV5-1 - TGCGCCAGCAGCTTGATAGGGAGAGAGCAGTACTTC CASSLIGREQYF
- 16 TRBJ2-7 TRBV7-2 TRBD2 TGTGCCAGCAGCTTAGCTCGGACTAGCGGGGCCCACGAGCAGTACTTC CASSLARTSGAHEQYF
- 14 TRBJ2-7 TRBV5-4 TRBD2 TGTGCCAGCAGCTCGGGACTAGCGGGGGACGAGCAGTACTTC CASSSGLAGDEQYF
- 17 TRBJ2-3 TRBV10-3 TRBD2 TGTGCCATCAGTGAGTCGAGTAGCGGGGGGTTAACAGATACGCAGTATTTT CAISESSSGGLTDTQYF
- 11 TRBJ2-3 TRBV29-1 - TGCAGCGGAATGACAGCCTATACGCAGTATTTT CSGMTAYTQYF
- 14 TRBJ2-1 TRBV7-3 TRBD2 TGTGCCAGCAGCCCAGCGGGGTCCTACAATGAGCAGTTCTTC CASSPAGSYNEQFF
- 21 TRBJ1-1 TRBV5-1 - TGCGCCAGCAGCAGCTCCCTTTTTTATTCGGCGCTAGACAGTGCGAGCACTGAAGCTTTCTTT CASSSSLFYSALDSASTEAFF
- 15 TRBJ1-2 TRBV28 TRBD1 TGTGCCAGCAGTCCGCCGGACAGGGAGGGATATGGCTACACCTTC CASSPPDREGYGYTF
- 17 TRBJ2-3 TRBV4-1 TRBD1 TGCGCCAGCAGCCAAGGCCCGGGACAGGAATACACAGATACGCAGTATTTT CASSQGPGQEYTDTQYF
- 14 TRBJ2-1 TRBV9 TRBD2 TGTGCCAGCAGCCCCAGCGGGGGCGAATGGGAGCAGTTCTTC CASSPSGGEWEQFF
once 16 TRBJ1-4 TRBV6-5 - TGTGCCAGCAGTTACTTTCCCTCCGCAACTAATGAAAAACTGTTTTTT CASSYFPSATNEKLFF